This T cell receptor (beta chain) originates from a study of regulatory T cells in long-lasting Graves disease. iRepertoire HTBI primers and Arm-PCR of CDR3 regions built TCR beta libraries. A single record per CDR3 protein comes from TCRdb applying MiXCR to the multiplex PCR reads. The data contain 450,000 to 500,000 distinct CDR3 sequences, around 16% of them seen just once; the ten biggest clones take up 9% to 15%. Sample time point: newly diagnosed GD, antithyroid drugs for less than 3 months. From PBMCs, RNA was extracted and then used to make the TCR library. This clonotype was counted only a few times. The sample also formed part of further work on T cells in Graves' hyperthyroidism and ophthalmopathy. Turning to that study: Patients aged 18 to 65 with hyperthyroidism were newly diagnosed, with duration under 2 months.

The clonotype originates from a middle-aged man with Graves disease. The sequencing here drew on peripheral blood mononuclear cells (PBMCs), taken at new diagnosis, from a patient treated with antithyroid drugs.

This CDR3 is CSASTSGNTGELFF. CDR3 nucleotide sequence: TGCAGCGCCTCTACTAGCGGAAACACCGGGGAGCTGTTTTTT. The chain combines TRBV29-1 with TRBJ2-2, with 8 bases fitting TRBD2. The germline gives CDR1 SQVTM, CDR2 ANQGSEA. The CDR3 is 14 residues long. J was trimmed by 2 bases and V by 7 bases; bases with no gene match: 6.